This entry features one T cell receptor beta chain sequence. Original handling: Estimated nucleated cell counts came from reference gene primer amplification. Method: immunoSEQ multiplex PCR; TCRdb's copy keeps in-frame clones and lacks some. V and J calls and clone size come straight from that table; D and trimming were deduced from the DNA. This table holds over 150,000 clones, about 90% found once. This sample is drawn from a study of blood T cell repertoires in COVID-19. Study summary: COVID-19 samples, acute and convalescent, were from the United States, Italy and Spain. Nucleic acid was either cDNA or gDNA, and it came from T cells, B-cell-depleted T cells, or PBMCs.

Germline V lookup: CDR1 MNHEY, CDR2 SMNVEV (reference sequence). The CDR3 is 12 residues long. V lost 6 bases to trimming and J lost 9 bases, with 12 bases between them. The clonotype comes from a man over 45 with acute or convalescent COVID-19. The V call is TRBV27, the J call TRBJ2-1; the D gene is possibly TRBD1 (5 bases). Sequencing input: peripheral blood. CDR3: CASRSLGVEQFF. In nucleotides, the CDR3 is TGTGCCAGCAGAAGCCTAGGGGTTGAGCAGTTCTTC.